This entry features one T cell receptor (beta chain) sequence. In the authors' workflow: Amplification of reference gene primers provided the estimated nucleated cell counts. Profiling relied on immunoSEQ multiplex PCR, and the TCRdb table lists in-frame clones only, not all of them. V, J and clone size derive from that table, while D and trimming were established from the DNA sequence. The repertoire holds around 300,000 clones, with around 90% as singletons. The source of the sample is a study of blood T cell repertoires in COVID-19. As for the study in general: PBMCs, B-cell-depleted T cells, or T cells provided the cDNA or gDNA that made up the material.

Per the germline V gene, CDR1 is SGHAT and CDR2 is FQNNGV. The V end lost 2 bases, the J end lost 1 base, and 9 bases lay between the germline ends. The CDR3 extends over 14 amino acids. The TCR sequence derives from a man aged 50-59 years with acute or convalescent COVID-19. The rearrangement links TRBV11-2 to TRBJ2-7; D is unclear. Sequenced sample: peripheral blood. The CDR3 region has the DNA TGTGCCAGCAGCTTACAGGTAGGATCCTACGAGCAGTACTTC. This gives the protein CASSLQVGSYEQYF. The full variable domain, rest sourced from reference TRBV11-2 and TRBJ2-7, is EAGVAQSPRYKIIEKRQSVAFWCNPISGHATLYWYQQILGQGPKLLIQFQNNGVVDDSQLPKDRFSAERLKGVDSTLKIQPAKLEDSAVYLCASSLQVGSYEQYFGPGTRLTVT.